This record covers a single T cell receptor beta chain. The V segment lost 6 bases and the J segment 4 bases; nucleotides outside the gene matches: 22. The CDR3 consists of 20 residues. CDR1 is LNHDA, CDR2 SQIVND, per germline (reference sequence). The source of the sample is a study of blood T cell repertoires in COVID-19. Study background: Sources were T cells, B-cell-depleted T cells, or PBMCs; the material itself was cDNA or gDNA.

The method was immunoSEQ multiplex PCR; TCRdb's version includes in-frame clones alone and lacks a portion of them. Altogether about 290,000 clones are present, about 89% being singletons, with the ten largest covering roughly 0.92%. The V and J genes are TRBV19 and TRBJ2-1; 9 positions match TRBD2. The source is a woman aged 40 to 55 who had recovered from COVID-19. The specimen sequenced was peripheral blood. CDR3 residues: CASRLPNKVAGDLNYNEQFF. CDR3 DNA: TGTGCCAGTAGACTCCCAAATAAGGTAGCGGGAGATCTAAATTACAATGAGCAGTTCTTC.